This T cell receptor (beta chain) was found in a study of T cell changes during pregnancy in multiple sclerosis (dated by TCRdb to about 2019). Study-wide context: Changes in the T cell repertoire over the course of pregnancy were examined in this study in women with multiple sclerosis.

Library preparation used the immunoSEQ multiplex PCR assay. TCRdb took this table from immuneACCESS and kept in-frame rearrangements with V and J called. Such tables lack part of the clones; where checked against another copy, unresolved V genes explain under half of the gap, and the rest is unexplained. This sample comprises about 100,000 clones, under 95% of them detected only once. Together, the top ten hold just under 0.8% of the sample. Remarks on this clone: No antigen is known for it. No base quality information exists; no much larger clone differs at one position.

At the junction V is shortened by 1 base and J by 2 bases; bases outside the gene matches: 4. The cysteine opens and the phenylalanine closes a CDR3 of 16 amino acids. The only DNA kept is the CDR3, 48 bases in frame from the first base. CDR1 SSHAT and CDR2 FNYEAQ are derived from the germline V gene (reference sequence). The sample consisted of peripheral blood, taken in the third trimester of pregnancy. The V and J segments used are TRBV7-7 and TRBJ2-1, with 8 bases matching TRBD2. The sequence came from a female donor in good health, enrolled as a control in a pregnancy study. The sequence in DNA is TGTGCCAGCAGCTTAGAGCCGGGGGGGCCCTACAATGAGCAGTTCTTC. Translation gives CASSLEPGGPYNEQFF.